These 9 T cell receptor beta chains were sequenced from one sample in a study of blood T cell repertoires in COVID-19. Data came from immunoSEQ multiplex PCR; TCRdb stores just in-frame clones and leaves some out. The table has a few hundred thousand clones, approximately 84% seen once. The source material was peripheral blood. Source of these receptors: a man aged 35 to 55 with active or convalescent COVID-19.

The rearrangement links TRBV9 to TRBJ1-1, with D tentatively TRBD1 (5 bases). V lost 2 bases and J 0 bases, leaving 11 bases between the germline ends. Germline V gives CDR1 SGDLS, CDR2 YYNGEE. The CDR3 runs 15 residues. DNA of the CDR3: TGTGCCAGCAGCGTTAGACAGAGGATGAACACTGAAGCTTTCTTT. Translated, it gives CASSVRQRMNTEAFF.

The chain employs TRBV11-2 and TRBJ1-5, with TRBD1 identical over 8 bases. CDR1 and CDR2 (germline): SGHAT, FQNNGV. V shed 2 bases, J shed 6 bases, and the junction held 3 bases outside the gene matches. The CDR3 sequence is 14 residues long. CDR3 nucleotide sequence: TGTGCCAGCAGCTTACAGGGGGCAGGTCAGCCCCAGCATTTT. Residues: CASSLQGAGQPQHF. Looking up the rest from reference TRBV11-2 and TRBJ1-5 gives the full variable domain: EAGVAQSPRYKIIEKRQSVAFWCNPISGHATLYWYQQILGQGPKLLIQFQNNGVVDDSQLPKDRFSAERLKGVDSTLKIQPAKLEDSAVYLCASSLQGAGQPQHFGDGTRLSIL.

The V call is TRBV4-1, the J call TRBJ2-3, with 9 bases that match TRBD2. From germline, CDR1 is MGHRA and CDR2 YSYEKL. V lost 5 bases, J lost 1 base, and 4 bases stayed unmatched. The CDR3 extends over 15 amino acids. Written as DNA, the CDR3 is TGCGCCAGCAGCTCAATAGCGGGGGGCACAGATACGCAGTATTTT. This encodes CASSSIAGGTDTQYF.

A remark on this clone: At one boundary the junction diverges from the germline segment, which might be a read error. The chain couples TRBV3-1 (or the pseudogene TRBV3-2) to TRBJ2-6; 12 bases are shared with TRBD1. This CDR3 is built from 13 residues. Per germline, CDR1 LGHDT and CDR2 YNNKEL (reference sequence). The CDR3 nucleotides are TGTGCCAGCAGCCGAGGGGACAGGGGGCGACTAATTTTC. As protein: CASSRGDRGRLIF.

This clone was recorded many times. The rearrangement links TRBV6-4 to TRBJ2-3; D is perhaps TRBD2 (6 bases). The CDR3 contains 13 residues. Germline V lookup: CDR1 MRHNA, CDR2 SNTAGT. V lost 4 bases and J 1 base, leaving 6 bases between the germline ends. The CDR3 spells CASSAGGTDTQYF. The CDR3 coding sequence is TGTGCCAGCAGTGCGGGAGGCACAGATACGCAGTATTTT.

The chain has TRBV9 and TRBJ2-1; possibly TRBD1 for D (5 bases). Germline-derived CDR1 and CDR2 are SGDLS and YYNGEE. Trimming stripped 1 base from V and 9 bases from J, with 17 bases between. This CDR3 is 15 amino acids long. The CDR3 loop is CASSVSSREGVEQFF. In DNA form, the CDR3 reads TGTGCCAGCAGCGTAAGCTCCAGGGAAGGGGTTGAGCAGTTCTTC.

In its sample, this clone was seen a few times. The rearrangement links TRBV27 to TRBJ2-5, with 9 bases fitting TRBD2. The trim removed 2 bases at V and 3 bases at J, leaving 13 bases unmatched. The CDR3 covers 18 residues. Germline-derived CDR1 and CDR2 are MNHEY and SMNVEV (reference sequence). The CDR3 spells CASSLTLSGLAPKETQYF. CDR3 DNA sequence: TGTGCCAGCAGTTTAACCCTATCGGGACTAGCCCCAAAAGAGACCCAGTACTTC.

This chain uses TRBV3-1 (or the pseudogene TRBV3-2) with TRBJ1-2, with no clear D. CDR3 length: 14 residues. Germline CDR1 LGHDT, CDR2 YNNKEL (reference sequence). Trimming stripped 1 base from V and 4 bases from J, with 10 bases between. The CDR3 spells CASSQAPVFYGYTF. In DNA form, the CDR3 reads TGTGCCAGCAGCCAAGCGCCAGTATTCTATGGCTACACCTTC.

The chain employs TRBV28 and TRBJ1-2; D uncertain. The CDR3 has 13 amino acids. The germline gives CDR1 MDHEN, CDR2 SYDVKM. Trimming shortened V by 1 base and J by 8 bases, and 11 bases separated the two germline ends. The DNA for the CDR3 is TGTGCCAGCAGTTTATTGGTGGGGAGGGGCTACACCTTC. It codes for CASSLLVGRGYTF.